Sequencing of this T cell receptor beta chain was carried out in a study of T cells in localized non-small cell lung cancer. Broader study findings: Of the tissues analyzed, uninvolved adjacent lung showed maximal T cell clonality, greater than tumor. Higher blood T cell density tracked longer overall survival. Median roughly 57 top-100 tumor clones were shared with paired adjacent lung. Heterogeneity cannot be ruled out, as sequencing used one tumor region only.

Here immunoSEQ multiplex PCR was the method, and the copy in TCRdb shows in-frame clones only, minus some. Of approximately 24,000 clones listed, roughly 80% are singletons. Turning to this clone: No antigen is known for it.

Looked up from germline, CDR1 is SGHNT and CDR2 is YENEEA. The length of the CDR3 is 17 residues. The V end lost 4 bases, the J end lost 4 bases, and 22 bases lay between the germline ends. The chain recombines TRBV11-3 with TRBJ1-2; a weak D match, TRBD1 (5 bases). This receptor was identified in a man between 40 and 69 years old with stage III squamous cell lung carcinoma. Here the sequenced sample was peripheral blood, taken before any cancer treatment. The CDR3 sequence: CASSSWCGVGGSYGYTF. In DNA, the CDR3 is TGTGCCAGCAGCTCTTGGTGTGGTGTGGGGGGTTCCTATGGCTACACCTTC.